This T cell receptor beta chain stems from a study of human T cells and chemical hapten exposure. Study background: Patch testing placed 0.01% DPC on the upper back, with readings at 6 days. Study-level points and caveats: Significantly greater numbers of large CDR3 similarity clusters came from expanded TCRs than from controls. Expanded TCR counts at PT1 went up together with patch test score, a positive correlation.

Germline CDR1 reads SEHNR; CDR2 reads FQNEAQ (reference sequence). The CDR3 totals 15 residues. V was clipped by 4 bases and J by 2 bases, with 13 bases between them. In its sample, this clonotype was seen a few times. Its matching antigen is unknown. TCRdb reprocessed the RACE reads with MiXCR, giving one entry per CDR3 protein. The sample consists of 150,000 to 200,000 distinct CDR3 sequences, more than 12% of them appearing once. The time point here: patch test 1, 2 weeks after DPC sensitization. This sample's treatment: therapeutic diphenylcyclopropenone sensitization with weekly scalp DPC. J is TRBJ2-3 and V is TRBV7-9, with D unclear. The source was whole blood, collected in connection with sensitization to the hapten diphenylcyclopropenone (DPC). The sequence was obtained from a woman aged 25 to 39 with alopecia areata. Some clones in this sample may be carry-over from other donors' samples. CDR3 in DNA: TGTGCCAGCAGCTCCCCGCGTGCCCTCACAGATACGCAGTATTTT. Amino acids: CASSSPRALTDTQYF.